This TCR beta chain was observed in a study of regulatory T cells in long-lasting Graves disease. V was cut by 2 bases and J by 6 bases, with 11 bases left in between. CDR1 ENHRY and CDR2 SYGVKD come from the germline V gene. There are 13 residues in the CDR3. According to the study, TCR beta libraries were built with iRepertoire HTBI primers and CDR3-region Arm-PCR. MiXCR, run by TCRdb on the multiplex PCR reads, gives a single entry per CDR3 protein. The repertoire holds about 540,000 distinct CDR3 sequences, with less than 15% as singletons. Regarding time point: newly diagnosed GD, antithyroid drugs for less than 3 months. Generation of the TCR library employed RNA extracted from PBMCs. This clonotype was observed at least ten times. Another study also made use of these data, one on T cells in Graves' hyperthyroidism and ophthalmopathy. From that study: HTBI primers were the set used in a first-round RT-PCR of the TCR CDR3.

The chain combines TRBV10-3 with TRBJ2-7; no clear D. The TCR originated in a man younger than 45 with Graves disease. This specimen consisted of peripheral blood mononuclear cells (PBMCs), obtained at new diagnosis, from a patient treated with antithyroid drugs. CDR3 protein: CAISEERKGEQYF. As DNA, the CDR3 is TGTGCCATCAGTGAGGAGAGAAAGGGCGAGCAGTACTTC.